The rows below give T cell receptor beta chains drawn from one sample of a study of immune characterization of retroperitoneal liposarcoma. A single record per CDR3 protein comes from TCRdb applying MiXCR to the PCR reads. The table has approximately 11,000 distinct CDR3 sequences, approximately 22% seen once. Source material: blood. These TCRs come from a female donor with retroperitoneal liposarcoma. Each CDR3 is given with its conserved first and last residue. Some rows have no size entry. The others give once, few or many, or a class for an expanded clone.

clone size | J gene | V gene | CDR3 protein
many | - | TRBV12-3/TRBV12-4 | CASSLVSGEQYF
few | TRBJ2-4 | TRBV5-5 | CASQAEGAQNIQYF
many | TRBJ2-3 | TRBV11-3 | CASSFRAGGPDTQYF
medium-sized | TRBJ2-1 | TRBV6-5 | CASSYAPSGQGARGEQFF
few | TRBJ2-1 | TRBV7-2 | CASSLSEAGSQFF
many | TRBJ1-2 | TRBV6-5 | CASSYSRTGGGYGYTF
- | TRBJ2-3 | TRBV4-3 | CASSPGGQATDTQYF
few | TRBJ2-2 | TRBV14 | CASSQLLGNTGELFF
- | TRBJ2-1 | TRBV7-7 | CASSLGVDNEQFF
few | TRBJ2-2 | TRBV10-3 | CAISESTGGLGELFF
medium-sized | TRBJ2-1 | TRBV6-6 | CASSYWRVSFGRVVYNEQFF
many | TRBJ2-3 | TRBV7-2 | CASSLTRDTDTQYF
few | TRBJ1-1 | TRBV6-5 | CASSSQGVRNTEAFF
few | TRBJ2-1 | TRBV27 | CASSPPGTGYNEQFF
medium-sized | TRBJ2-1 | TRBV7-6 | CASSPTSGGSSYNEQFF
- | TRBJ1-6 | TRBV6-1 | CASRRSGNSPLHF
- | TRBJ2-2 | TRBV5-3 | CASSRGLAGRNGELFF
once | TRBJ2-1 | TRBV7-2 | CASSAGTSGTLGEQFF
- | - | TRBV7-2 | CASSSGLAGPFYEQYF
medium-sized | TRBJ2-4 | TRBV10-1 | CASISSGTRKGNIQYF
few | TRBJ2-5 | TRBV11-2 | CASSLQETQYF
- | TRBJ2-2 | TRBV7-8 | CTSQGSLFTGELFF